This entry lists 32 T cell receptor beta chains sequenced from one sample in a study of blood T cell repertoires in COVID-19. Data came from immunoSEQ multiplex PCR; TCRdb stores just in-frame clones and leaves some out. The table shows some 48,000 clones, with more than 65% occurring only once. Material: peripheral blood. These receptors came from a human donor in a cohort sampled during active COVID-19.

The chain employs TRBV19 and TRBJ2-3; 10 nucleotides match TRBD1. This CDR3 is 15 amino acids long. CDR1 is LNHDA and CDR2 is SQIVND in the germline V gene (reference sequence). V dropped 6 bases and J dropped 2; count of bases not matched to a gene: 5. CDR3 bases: TGTGCCAGTAGCGAAGACAGGGGGCCCACAGATACGCAGTATTTT. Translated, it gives CASSEDRGPTDTQYF.

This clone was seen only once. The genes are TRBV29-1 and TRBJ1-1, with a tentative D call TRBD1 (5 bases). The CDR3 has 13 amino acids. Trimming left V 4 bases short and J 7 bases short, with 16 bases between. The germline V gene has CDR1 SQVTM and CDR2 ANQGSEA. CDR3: CSVVDIGVGEAFF. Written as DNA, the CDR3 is TGCAGCGTTGTCGACATAGGGGTGGGTGAAGCTTTCTTT.

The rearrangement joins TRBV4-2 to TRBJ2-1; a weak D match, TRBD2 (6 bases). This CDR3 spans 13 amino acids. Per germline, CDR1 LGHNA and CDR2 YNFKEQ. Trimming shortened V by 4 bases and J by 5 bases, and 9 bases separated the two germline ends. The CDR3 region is CASSRGDNNEQFF. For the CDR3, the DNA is TGTGCCAGCAGCCGCGGGGATAACAATGAGCAGTTCTTC.

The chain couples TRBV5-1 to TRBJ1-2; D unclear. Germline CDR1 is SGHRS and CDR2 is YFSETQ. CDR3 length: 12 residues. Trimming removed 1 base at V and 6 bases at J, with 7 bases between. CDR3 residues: CASSLRQDGYTF. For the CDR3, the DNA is TGCGCCAGCAGCTTGCGTCAGGATGGCTACACCTTC.

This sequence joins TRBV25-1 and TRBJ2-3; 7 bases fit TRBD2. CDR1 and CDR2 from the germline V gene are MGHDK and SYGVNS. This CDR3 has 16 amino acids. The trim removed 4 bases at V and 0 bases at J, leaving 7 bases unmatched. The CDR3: CASSGVSGTSTDTQYF. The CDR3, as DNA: TGTGCCAGCAGTGGGGTAAGCGGGACTAGCACAGATACGCAGTATTTT.

CDR3: CAISERRGTYEQYF. CDR3 bases: TGTGCCATCAGTGAAAGGAGGGGTACCTACGAGCAGTACTTC. The chain employs TRBV10-3 and TRBJ2-7, with D maybe TRBD2 (6 bases). CDR3 length equals 14 residues. The V gene's germline CDR1 is ENHRY and CDR2 SYGVKD. Trimming shortened V by 3 bases and J by 2 bases, and 11 bases separated the two germline ends.

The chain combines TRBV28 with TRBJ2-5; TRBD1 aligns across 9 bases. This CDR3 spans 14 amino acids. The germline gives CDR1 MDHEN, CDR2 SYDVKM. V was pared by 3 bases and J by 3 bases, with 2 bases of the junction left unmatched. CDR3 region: CASSFGDREETQYF. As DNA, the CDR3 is TGTGCCAGCAGTTTCGGGGACAGGGAAGAGACCCAGTACTTC.

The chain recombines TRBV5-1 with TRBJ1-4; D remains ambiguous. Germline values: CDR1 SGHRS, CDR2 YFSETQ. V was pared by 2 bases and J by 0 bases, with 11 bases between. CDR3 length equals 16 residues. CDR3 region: CASSFLPLATNEKLFF. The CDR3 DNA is TGCGCCAGCAGCTTTCTCCCACTGGCAACTAATGAAAAACTGTTTTTT.

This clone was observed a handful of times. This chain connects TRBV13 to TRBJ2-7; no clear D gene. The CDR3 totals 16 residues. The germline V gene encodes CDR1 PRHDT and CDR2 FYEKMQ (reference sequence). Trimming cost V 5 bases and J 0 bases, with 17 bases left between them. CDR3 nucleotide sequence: TGTGCCAGCAGCCCAACCCTGGAGCGAGACTCCTACGAGCAGTACTTC. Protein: CASSPTLERDSYEQYF. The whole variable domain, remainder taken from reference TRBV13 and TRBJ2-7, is AAGVIQSPRHLIKEKRETATLKCYPIPRHDTVYWYQQGPGQDPQFLISFYEKMQSDKGSIPDRFSAQQFSDYHSELNMSSLELGDSALYFCASSPTLERDSYEQYFGPGTRLTVT.

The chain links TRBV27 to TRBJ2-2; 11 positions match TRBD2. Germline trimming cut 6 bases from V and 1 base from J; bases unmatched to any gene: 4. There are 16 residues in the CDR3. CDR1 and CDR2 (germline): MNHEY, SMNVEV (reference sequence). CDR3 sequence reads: CASSPLAGVNTGELFF. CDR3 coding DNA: TGTGCCAGCAGCCCACTAGCGGGGGTGAACACCGGGGAGCTGTTTTTT.

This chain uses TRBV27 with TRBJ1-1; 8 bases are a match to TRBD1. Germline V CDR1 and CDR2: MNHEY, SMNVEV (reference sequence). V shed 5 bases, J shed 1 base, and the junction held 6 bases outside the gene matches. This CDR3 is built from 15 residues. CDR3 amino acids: CASSSRGLGNTEAFF. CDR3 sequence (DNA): TGTGCCAGCAGTAGCAGGGGGCTGGGGAACACTGAAGCTTTCTTT.

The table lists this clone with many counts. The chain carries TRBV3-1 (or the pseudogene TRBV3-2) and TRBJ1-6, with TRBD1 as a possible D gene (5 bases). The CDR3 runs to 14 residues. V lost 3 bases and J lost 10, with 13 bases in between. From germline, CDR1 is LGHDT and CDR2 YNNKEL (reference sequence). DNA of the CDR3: TGTGCCAGCAGCCATGCCTCGGGGGTCTCACCCCTCCACTTT. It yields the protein CASSHASGVSPLHF.

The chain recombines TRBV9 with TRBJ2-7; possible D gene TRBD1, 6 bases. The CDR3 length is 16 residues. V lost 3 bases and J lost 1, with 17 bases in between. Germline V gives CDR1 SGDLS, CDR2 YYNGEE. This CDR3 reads CASSAHRESESYEQYF. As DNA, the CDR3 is TGTGCCAGCAGCGCACACAGGGAATCGGAGTCCTACGAGCAGTACTTC.

CDR3 amino acids: CASSVTGLAGGQFF. The CDR3 DNA follows: TGTGCCAGTAGTGTAACGGGACTAGCGGGAGGGCAGTTCTTC. The chain has TRBV19 and TRBJ2-1; 15 bases match TRBD2. V shed 5 bases, J shed 12 bases, and the junction held 5 bases outside the gene matches. Germline V gene lookup returns CDR1 LNHDA and CDR2 SQIVND (reference sequence). The CDR3 contains 14 residues.

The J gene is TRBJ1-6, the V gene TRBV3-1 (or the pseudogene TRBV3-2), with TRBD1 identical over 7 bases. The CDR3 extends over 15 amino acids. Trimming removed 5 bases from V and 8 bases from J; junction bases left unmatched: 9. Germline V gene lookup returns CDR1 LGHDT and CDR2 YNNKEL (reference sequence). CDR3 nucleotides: TGTGCCAGCAGCAGAAGACAGGGAGCAGATTCACCCCTCCACTTT. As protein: CASSRRQGADSPLHF.

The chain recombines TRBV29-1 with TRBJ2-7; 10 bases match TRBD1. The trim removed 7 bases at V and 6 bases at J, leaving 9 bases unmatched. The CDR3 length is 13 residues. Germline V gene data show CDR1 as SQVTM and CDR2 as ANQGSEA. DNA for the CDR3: TGCAGCGCCACGGGACAGGGGACTCTCGAGCAGTACTTC. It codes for CSATGQGTLEQYF.

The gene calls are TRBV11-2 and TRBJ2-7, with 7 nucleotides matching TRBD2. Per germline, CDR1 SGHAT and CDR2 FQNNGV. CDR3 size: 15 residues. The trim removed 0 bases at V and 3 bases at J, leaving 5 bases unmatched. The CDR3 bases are TGTGCCAGCAGCTTAGATCCGGGCGGGGGCTACGAGCAGTACTTC. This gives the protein CASSLDPGGGYEQYF.

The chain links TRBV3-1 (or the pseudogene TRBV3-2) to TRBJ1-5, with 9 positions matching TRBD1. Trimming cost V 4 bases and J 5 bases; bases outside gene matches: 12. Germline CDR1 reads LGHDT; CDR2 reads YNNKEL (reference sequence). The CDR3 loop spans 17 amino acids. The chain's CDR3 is CASSPYPGQGGDQPQHF. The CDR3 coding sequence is TGTGCCAGCAGCCCTTATCCGGGACAGGGAGGGGATCAGCCCCAGCATTTT.

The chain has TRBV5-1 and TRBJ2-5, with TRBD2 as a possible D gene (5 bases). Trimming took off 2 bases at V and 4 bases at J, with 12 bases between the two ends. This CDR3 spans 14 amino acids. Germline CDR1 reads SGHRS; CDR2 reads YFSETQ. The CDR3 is CASSLSSPRETQYF. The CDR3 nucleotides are TGCGCCAGCAGCTTATCTAGCCCCAGAGAGACCCAGTACTTC.

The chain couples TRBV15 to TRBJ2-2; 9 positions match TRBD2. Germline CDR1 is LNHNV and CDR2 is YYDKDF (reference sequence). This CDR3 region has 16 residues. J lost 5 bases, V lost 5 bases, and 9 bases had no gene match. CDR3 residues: CATSSASGRRTGELFF. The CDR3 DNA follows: TGTGCCACCAGCTCCGCCAGCGGGAGGAGGACCGGGGAGCTGTTTTTT.

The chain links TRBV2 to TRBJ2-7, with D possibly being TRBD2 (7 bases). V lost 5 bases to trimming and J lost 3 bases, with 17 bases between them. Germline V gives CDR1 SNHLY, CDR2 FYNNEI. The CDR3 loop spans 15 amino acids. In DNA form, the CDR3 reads TGTGCCAGCAGTACCCGGTGGGGGGGGCTCTACGAGCAGTACTTC. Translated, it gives CASSTRWGGLYEQYF.

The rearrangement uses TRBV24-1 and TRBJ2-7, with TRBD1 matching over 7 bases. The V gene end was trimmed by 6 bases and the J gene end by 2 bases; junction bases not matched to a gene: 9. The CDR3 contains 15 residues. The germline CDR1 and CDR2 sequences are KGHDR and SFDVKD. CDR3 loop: CATSPGQATAYEQYF. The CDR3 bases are TGTGCCACCAGTCCCGGACAGGCAACAGCCTACGAGCAGTACTTC.

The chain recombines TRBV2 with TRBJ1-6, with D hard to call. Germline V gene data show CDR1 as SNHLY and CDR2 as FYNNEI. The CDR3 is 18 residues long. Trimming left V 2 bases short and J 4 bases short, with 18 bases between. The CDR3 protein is CASSERAPTGVYNSPLHF. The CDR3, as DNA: TGTGCCAGCAGTGAAAGGGCCCCAACGGGAGTTTATAATTCACCCCTCCACTTT.

The CDR3 region is CASSPTGGITEAFF. CDR3 nucleotides: TGTGCCAGTAGCCCCACAGGGGGTATCACTGAAGCTTTCTTT. This rearrangement joins TRBV19 to TRBJ1-1, with TRBD1 identical over 8 bases. The CDR3 spans 14 residues. CDR1 and CDR2 from the germline V gene are LNHDA and SQIVND (reference sequence). The V gene end was trimmed by 6 bases and the J gene end by 4 bases; junction bases not matched to a gene: 7.

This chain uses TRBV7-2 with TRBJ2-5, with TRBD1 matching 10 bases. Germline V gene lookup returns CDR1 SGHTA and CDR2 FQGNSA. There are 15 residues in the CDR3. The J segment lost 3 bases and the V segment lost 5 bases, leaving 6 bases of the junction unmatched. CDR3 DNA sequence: TGTGCCAGCAGCCCGGGACAGGGGAGGAAAGAGACCCAGTACTTC. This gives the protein CASSPGQGRKETQYF.

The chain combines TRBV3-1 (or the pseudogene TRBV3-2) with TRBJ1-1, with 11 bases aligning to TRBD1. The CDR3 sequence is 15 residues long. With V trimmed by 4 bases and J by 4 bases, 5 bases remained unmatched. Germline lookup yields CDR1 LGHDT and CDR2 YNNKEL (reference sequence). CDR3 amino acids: CASSPQGQGGTEAFF. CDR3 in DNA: TGTGCCAGCAGCCCCCAGGGACAGGGGGGCACTGAAGCTTTCTTT.

CDR3 loop: CASSRTSGTNNEQFF. The CDR3 nucleotides read TGTGCCAGCAGCCGGACTAGCGGGACTAACAATGAGCAGTTCTTC. V usage is TRBV6-5 and J usage is TRBJ2-1; 12 bases agree with TRBD2. The V gene end was trimmed by 6 bases and the J gene end by 5 bases; junction bases not matched to a gene: 5. This CDR3 spans 15 amino acids. Germline CDR1 and CDR2: MNHEY and SVGAGI.

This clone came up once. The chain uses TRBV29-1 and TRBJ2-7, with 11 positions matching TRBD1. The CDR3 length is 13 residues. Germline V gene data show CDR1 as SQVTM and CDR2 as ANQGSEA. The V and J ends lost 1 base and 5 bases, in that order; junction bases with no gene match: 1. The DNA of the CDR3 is TGCAGCGTTGAAGGGACAGGGGGCCACGAGCAGTACTTC. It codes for CSVEGTGGHEQYF.

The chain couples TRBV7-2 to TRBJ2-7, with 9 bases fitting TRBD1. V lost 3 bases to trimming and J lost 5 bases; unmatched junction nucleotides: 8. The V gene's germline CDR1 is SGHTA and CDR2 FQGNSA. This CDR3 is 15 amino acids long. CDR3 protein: CASSFTGGASHEQYF. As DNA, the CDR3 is TGTGCCAGCAGCTTTACAGGGGGCGCGTCACACGAGCAGTACTTC.

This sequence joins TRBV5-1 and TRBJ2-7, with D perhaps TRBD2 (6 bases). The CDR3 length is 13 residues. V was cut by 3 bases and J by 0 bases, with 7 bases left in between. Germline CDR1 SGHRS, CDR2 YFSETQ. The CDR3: CASSSGSSYEQYF. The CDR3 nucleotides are TGCGCCAGCAGCTCCGGGAGCTCCTACGAGCAGTACTTC.

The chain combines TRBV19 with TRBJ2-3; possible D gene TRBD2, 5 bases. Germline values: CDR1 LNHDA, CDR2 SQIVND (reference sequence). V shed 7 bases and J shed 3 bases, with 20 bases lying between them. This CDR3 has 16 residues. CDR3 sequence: CASTPGRGSRTDTQYF. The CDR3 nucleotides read TGTGCCAGTACCCCGGGTCGGGGATCTAGGACAGATACGCAGTATTTT.

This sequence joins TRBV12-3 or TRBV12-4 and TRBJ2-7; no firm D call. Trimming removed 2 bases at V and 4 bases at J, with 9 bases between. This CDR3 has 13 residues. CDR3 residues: CASSLSTPYEQYF. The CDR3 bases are TGTGCCAGCAGTTTATCGACACCTTACGAGCAGTACTTC.